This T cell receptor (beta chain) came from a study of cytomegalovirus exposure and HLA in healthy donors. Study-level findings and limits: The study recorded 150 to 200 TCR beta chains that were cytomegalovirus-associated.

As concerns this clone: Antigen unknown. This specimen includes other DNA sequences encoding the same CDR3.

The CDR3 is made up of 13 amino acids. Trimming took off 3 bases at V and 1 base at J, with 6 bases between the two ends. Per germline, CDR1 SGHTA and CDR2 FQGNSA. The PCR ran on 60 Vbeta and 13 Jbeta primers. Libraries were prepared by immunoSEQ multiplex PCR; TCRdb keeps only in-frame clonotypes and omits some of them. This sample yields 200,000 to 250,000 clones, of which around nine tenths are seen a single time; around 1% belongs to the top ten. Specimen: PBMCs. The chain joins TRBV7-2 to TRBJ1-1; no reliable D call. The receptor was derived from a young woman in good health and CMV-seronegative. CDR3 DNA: TGTGCCAGCAGCTTTTCAGGGAACACTGAAGCTTTCTTT. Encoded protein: CASSFSGNTEAFF. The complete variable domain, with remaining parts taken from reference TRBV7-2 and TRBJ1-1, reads GAGVSQSPSNKVTEKGKDVELRCDPISGHTALYWYRQSLGQGLEFLIYFQGNSAPDKSGLPSDRFSAERTGGSVSTLTIQRTQQEDSAVYLCASSFSGNTEAFFGQGTRLTVV.